This T cell receptor beta chain was retrieved from a study of T cell responses to AZD1222 COVID-19 vaccine. Study in general: Pooling was applied to second doses at about 4 or about 12 weeks.

Libraries were prepared by immunoSEQ multiplex PCR; TCRdb keeps only in-frame clonotypes and omits some of them. Of more than 100,000 clones detected, around 86% appear once; the ten largest clones hold approximately 7.5%. The V gene's germline CDR1 is LNHDA and CDR2 SQIVND (reference sequence). The V end lost 4 bases, the J end lost 12 bases, and 10 bases lay between the germline ends. The CDR3 is 11 amino acids. This TCR came from an adult in good health. V and J are TRBV19 and TRBJ2-1, with D perhaps matching TRBD2 (6 bases). Sequenced material: peripheral blood, taken on day 0 of AZD1222 vaccination. CDR3 sequence (DNA): TGTGCCAGTAGTAGCGGGGTCGTGCAGTTCTTC. This gives the protein CASSSGVVQFF. Based on the CDR3 plus reference TRBV19 and TRBJ2-1, the full variable domain is DGGITQSPKYLFRKEGQNVTLSCEQNLNHDAMYWYRQDPGQGLRLIYYSQIVNDFQKGDIAEGYSVSREKKESFPLTVTSAQKNPTAFYLCASSSGVVQFFGPGTRLTVL.